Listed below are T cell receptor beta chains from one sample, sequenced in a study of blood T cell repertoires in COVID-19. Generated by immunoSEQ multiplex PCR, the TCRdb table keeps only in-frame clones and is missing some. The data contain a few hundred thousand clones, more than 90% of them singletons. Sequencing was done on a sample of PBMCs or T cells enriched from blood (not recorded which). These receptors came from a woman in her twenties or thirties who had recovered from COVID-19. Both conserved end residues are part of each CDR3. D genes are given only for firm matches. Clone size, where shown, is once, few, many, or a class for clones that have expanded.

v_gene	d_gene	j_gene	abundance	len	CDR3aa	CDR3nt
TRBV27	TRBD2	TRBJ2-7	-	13	CASRTSGSGEQYF	TGTGCCAGCAGGACTAGCGGGAGTGGCGAGCAGTACTTC
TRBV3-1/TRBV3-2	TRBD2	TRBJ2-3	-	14	CASSQGRGGNTQYF	TGTGCCAGCAGCCAAGGCCGGGGGGGGAATACGCAGTATTTT
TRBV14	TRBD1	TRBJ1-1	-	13	CASRWTGGTEAFF	TGTGCCAGCAGATGGACAGGAGGGACTGAAGCTTTCTTT
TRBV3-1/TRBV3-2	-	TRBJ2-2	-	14	CASSQGSDTGELFF	TGTGCCAGCAGCCAAGGCAGTGACACCGGGGAGCTGTTTTTT
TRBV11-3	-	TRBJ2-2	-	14	CASSRTANTGELFF	TGTGCCAGCAGCCGGACAGCGAACACCGGGGAGCTGTTTTTT
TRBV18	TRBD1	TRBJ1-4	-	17	CASSPTGRFATNEKLFF	TGTGCCAGCTCACCGACAGGGCGATTTGCAACTAATGAAAAACTGTTTTTT
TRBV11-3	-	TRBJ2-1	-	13	CASSTDRHNEQFF	TGTGCCAGCAGCACAGACAGACACAATGAGCAGTTCTTC
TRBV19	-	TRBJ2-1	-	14	CASSLPGTHNEQFF	TGTGCCAGTAGTTTACCGGGGACTCACAATGAGCAGTTCTTC
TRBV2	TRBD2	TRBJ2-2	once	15	CASRDSGLLTGELFF	TGTGCCAGCAGGGACTCGGGACTACTCACCGGGGAGCTGTTTTTT
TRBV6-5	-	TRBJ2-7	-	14	CASSSHLNSYEQYF	TGTGCCAGCAGTTCGCACCTAAATAGCTACGAGCAGTACTTC
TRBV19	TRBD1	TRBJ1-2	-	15	CASSTTTGEAYGYTF	TGTGCCAGTAGTACAACAACAGGGGAGGCCTATGGCTACACCTTC
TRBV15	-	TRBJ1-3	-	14	CASRRGSTGNTIYF	TGTGCCTCTAGAAGGGGATCTACTGGAAACACCATATATTTT
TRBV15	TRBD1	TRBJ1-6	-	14	CATIGTGYNSPLHF	TGTGCCACCATTGGGACAGGCTATAATTCACCCCTCCACTTT
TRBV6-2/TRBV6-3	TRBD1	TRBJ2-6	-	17	CASSYGTGGAGANVLTF	TGTGCCAGCAGTTACGGGACAGGGGGCGCTGGGGCCAACGTCCTGACTTTC
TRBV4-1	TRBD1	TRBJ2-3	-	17	CASSQGPGQGGLDTQYF	TGCGCCAGCAGCCAAGGGCCCGGACAGGGGGGACTAGATACGCAGTATTTT
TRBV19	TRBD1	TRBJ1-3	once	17	CASSSTIPGTGENTIYF	TGTGCCAGTAGCTCGACCATCCCCGGGACAGGGGAGAACACCATATATTTT
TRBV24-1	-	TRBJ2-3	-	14	CATSDFGSTDTQYF	TGTGCCACCAGTGATTTCGGGAGCACAGATACGCAGTATTTT
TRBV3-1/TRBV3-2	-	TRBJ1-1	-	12	CASSREVGEAFF	TGTGCCAGCAGCCGGGAGGTGGGGGAAGCTTTCTTT
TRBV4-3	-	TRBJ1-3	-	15	CASSQEGTGRNTIYF	TGCGCCAGCAGCCAAGAAGGTACAGGGCGAAACACCATATATTTT
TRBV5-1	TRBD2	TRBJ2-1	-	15	CASSLVAGGQGEQFF	TGCGCCAGCAGCTTGGTCGCGGGAGGGCAGGGTGAGCAGTTCTTC
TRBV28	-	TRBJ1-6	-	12	CASRGSNSPLHF	TGTGCCAGTCGGGGTTCTAATTCACCCCTCCACTTT
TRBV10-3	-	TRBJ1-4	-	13	CAISSNRDEKLFF	TGTGCCATCAGTAGTAATAGAGATGAAAAACTGTTTTTT
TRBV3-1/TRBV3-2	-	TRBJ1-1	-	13	CASSQVGAGGSFF	TGTGCCAGCAGCCAAGTCGGGGCCGGGGGATCCTTCTTT
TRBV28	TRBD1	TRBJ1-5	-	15	CASSPLDRGNQPQHF	TGTGCCAGCAGCCCCCTGGACAGGGGAAATCAGCCCCAGCATTTT
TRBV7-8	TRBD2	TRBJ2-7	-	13	CASSLAATYEQYF	TGTGCCAGCAGTCTAGCGGCGACCTACGAGCAGTACTTC
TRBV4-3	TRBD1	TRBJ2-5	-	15	CASSLAPGQGETQYF	TGCGCCAGCAGTTTAGCTCCGGGACAGGGGGAGACCCAGTACTTC
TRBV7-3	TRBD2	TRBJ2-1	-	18	CASSYASLTSGSFNEQFF	TGTGCCAGCAGCTATGCGTCCCTAACTAGCGGGAGCTTCAATGAGCAGTTCTTC
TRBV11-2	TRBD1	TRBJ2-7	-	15	CASSLGGTVAYEQYF	TGTGCCAGCAGCTTAGGAGGGACAGTCGCCTACGAGCAGTACTTC
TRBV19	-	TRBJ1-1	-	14	CASSIVNGNTEAFF	TGTGCCAGTAGTATAGTAAACGGGAACACTGAAGCTTTCTTT
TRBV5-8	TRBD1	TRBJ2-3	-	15	CASSRGQGITDTQYF	TGTGCCAGCAGCCGGGGACAGGGCATCACAGATACGCAGTATTTT
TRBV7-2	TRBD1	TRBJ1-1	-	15	CASSSRQGAMTEAFF	TGTGCCAGCAGCTCCCGACAGGGGGCGATGACTGAAGCTTTCTTT